This TCR beta chain was documented in a study of blood T cell repertoires in COVID-19. At the level of the study: Spain, Italy and the United States supplied samples that represented acute and convalescent COVID-19. Sources were T cells, B-cell-depleted T cells, or PBMCs; the material itself was cDNA or gDNA.

Germline V lookup: CDR1 LNHDA, CDR2 SQIVND (reference sequence). V lost 5 bases and J 0 bases, leaving 10 bases between the germline ends. The CDR3 length is 14 residues. In the authors' methods: Estimation of nucleated cell counts was performed using reference gene primer amplification. Assay used: immunoSEQ multiplex PCR; TCRdb lists only in-frame clones, some missing. V and J calls and clone size come straight from that table; D and trimming were deduced from the DNA. This sample has around 700,000 clones; 85% to 90% occur once, and the top ten carry roughly 0.25%. In this sample, this clone turned up a few times.

This receptor was identified in a woman aged 18 to 35 with acute or convalescent COVID-19. The rearrangement joins TRBV19 to TRBJ1-2; D is uncertain. Input material: peripheral blood. The CDR3 DNA reads as TGTGCCAGTAGTCGGGGATTTGCTAACTATGGCTACACCTTC. Its translation is CASSRGFANYGYTF.